The 7 T cell receptor beta chains in this list originate from one sample, sequenced in a study of Ad26.COV2.S vaccination and SARS-CoV-2 variants. Clones were read by immunoSEQ multiplex PCR, and TCRdb kept only the in-frame ones, dropping some. The sample shows around 300,000 clones, about 85% of them seen only once. Treatment: approximately 18 received Ad26.COV2.S at low or high dose, single or two shots; roughly five received placebo; per-sample allocation not given. Material that was analyzed had been drawn on day 63 after the first vaccine or placebo injection. The material was peripheral blood, obtained in a trial of Ad26.COV2.S vaccine versus placebo. Receptor source: a person aged 18 to 59 who received the Ad26.COV2.S COVID-19 vaccine or a placebo.

The CDR3 loop is CASSSWTGVTTEAFF. The CDR3 region has the DNA TGTGCCAGTAGTTCCTGGACAGGGGTTACCACTGAAGCTTTCTTT. The J gene is TRBJ1-1, the V gene TRBV19, with 9 bases aligning to TRBD1. CDR1 and CDR2 from the germline V gene are LNHDA and SQIVND (reference sequence). The CDR3 is 15 amino acids. J lost 4 bases, V lost 5 bases, and 8 bases had no gene match.

This chain uses TRBV9 with TRBJ2-5, with D perhaps TRBD1 or TRBD2 (5 bases each). Germline V CDR1 and CDR2: SGDLS, YYNGEE. V was cut by 4 bases and J by 2 bases, with 12 bases left in between. The CDR3 runs 14 residues. The CDR3 sequence is CASSRDRLQETQYF. The CDR3 DNA sequence: TGTGCCAGCAGCAGAGACAGACTACAAGAGACCCAGTACTTC.

The chain recombines TRBV9 with TRBJ1-2; D is unresolved. Per germline, CDR1 SGDLS and CDR2 YYNGEE. Trimming took 0 bases from V and 1 from J, leaving 7 bases between them. The CDR3 covers 14 residues. The CDR3 bases are TGTGCCAGCAGCGTAGAGGCGGATAACTATGGCTACACCTTC. Translating gives CASSVEADNYGYTF.

The V call is TRBV9, the J call TRBJ1-5; D call uncertain. CDR1 SGDLS and CDR2 YYNGEE come from the germline V gene. Trimming shortened V by 0 bases and J by 3 bases, and 10 bases separated the two germline ends. The CDR3 has 15 amino acids. The CDR3 sequence: CASSVAGAHNQPQHF. The CDR3 DNA follows: TGTGCCAGCAGCGTAGCCGGTGCCCACAATCAGCCCCAGCATTTT.

V gene TRBV27 combines with J gene TRBJ2-7; the D is unclear. The CDR3 is made up of 16 amino acids. V lost 2 bases and J 5 bases, leaving 19 bases between the germline ends. CDR1 and CDR2 from the germline V gene are MNHEY and SMNVEV (reference sequence). The CDR3 DNA is TGTGCCAGCAGTTTAGTAGGTCAGCATTCAATCCACGAGCAGTACTTC. Translation: CASSLVGQHSIHEQYF.

The chain links TRBV4-1 to TRBJ2-5; unclear D gene. This CDR3 is built from 15 residues. The germline V and J ends were trimmed by 4 bases and 5 bases, with 17 bases remaining between them. The V gene's germline CDR1 is MGHRA and CDR2 YSYEKL. The CDR3 nucleotides read TGCGCCAGCAGCCCTTCGTCTCCGCGTAAGGAGACCCAGTACTTC. Protein: CASSPSSPRKETQYF.

The chain combines TRBV28 with TRBJ2-1; D is tentatively TRBD1 or TRBD2 (5 bases each). There are 16 residues in the CDR3. The germline V gene encodes CDR1 MDHEN and CDR2 SYDVKM. Trimming removed 2 bases from V and 0 bases from J, with 11 bases in between. The CDR3 DNA reads TGTGCCAGCAGTTTACTTAGAGGGGTCTCCTACAATGAGCAGTTCTTC. Translating gives CASSLLRGVSYNEQFF.